A few counts support the clone carrying this T cell receptor (beta chain). Relative to the germline gene, one junction end is altered; a read error may explain this. With a J-beta primer mix and a sample-barcoded 5' primer, a second PCR ran 7 to 11 cycles. Via MiXCR, TCRdb re-called the 5' RACE reads, giving one row per CDR3 protein. The data contain 1.6 million or so distinct CDR3 sequences, roughly 30% of them singletons. The source of the sample is a study of blood T cells in healthy people across ages. CDR1 is LNHDA, CDR2 SQIVND, per germline (reference sequence). The CDR3 spans 11 residues. Sequenced: blood. The V gene is TRBV19, the J gene TRBJ1-6, with D possibly being TRBD1 (5 bases). The sequence was collected from a woman younger than 45 in good health. The CDR3 DNA follows: TGTGCCGGTAGTTGGGGACTCTCCCTCCACTTT. Its translation: CAGSWGLSLHF.